The 6 T cell receptor beta chains reported below all come from one sample, sequenced in a study of early T cells in non-severe SARS-CoV-2 infection. TCRdb re-derived calls from the 5' RACE reads in MiXCR, one entry per CDR3 protein. Of approximately 29,000 distinct CDR3 sequences listed, 6% to 7.5% are singletons. The material was whole blood, obtained at baseline. The receptors come from an adult who was a healthcare worker with PCR-confirmed SARS-CoV-2 infection or an uninfected control (not recorded which).

This clonotype has a count of ten or more. J is TRBJ2-1 and V is TRBV5-1, with 13 bases lining up with TRBD2. Looked up from germline, CDR1 is SGHRS and CDR2 is YFSETQ. The CDR3 is 15 amino acids. V shed 4 bases and J 8 bases; nucleotides not matched to a gene: 6. The CDR3 loop is CASSPTSGRAHEQFF. CDR3 bases: TGCGCCAGCAGCCCCACTAGCGGGAGGGCCCATGAGCAGTTCTTC.

This clonotype was seen at least ten times. This chain links TRBV20-1 with TRBJ2-3; D is ambiguous. From germline, CDR1 is DFQATT and CDR2 SNEGSKA (reference sequence). This CDR3 has 13 residues. Trimming took 3 bases from V and 6 from J, leaving 13 bases between them. CDR3 nucleotides: TGCAGTGCTAGGGCGTTATACGGGGATACGCAGTATTTT. The encoded protein is CSARALYGDTQYF.

This clonotype was recorded many times. The CDR3 DNA reads as TGTGCCAGCAGCTTAGGCAGGGGGCTCAATGAGCAGTTCTTC. This sequence encodes CASSLGRGLNEQFF. The chain recombines TRBV7-3 with TRBJ2-1; 8 bases map to TRBD1. V gave up 2 bases and J gave up 6 bases; unmatched junction bases: 3. The CDR3 is 14 residues long. CDR1 is SGHTA, CDR2 FQGTGA, per germline.

This clonotype showed up many times. This chain joins TRBV12-3 or TRBV12-4 and TRBJ1-3; TRBD1 might be the D (5 bases). V lost 0 bases and J 6 bases, leaving 15 bases between the germline ends. The CDR3 is made up of 16 amino acids. The chain's CDR3 is CASSLAFGGTENTIYF. The CDR3 nucleotides read TGTGCCAGCAGTTTAGCGTTCGGGGGGACTGAAAACACCATATATTTT.

The chain combines TRBV20-1 with TRBJ2-7; D might be TRBD2 (5 bases). The V gene lost 4 bases and the J gene lost 0 bases, with 10 bases spanning the gap. This CDR3 has 13 residues. CDR1 is DFQATT and CDR2 is SNEGSKA in the germline V gene (reference sequence). CDR3 amino acids: CSATGEHSYEQYF. The CDR3 DNA sequence: TGCAGTGCTACCGGGGAGCACTCCTACGAGCAGTACTTC.

In this sample, this clonotype turned up many times. This chain connects TRBV12-3 or TRBV12-4 to TRBJ1-2; TRBD1 aligns across 8 bases. With V trimmed by 7 bases and J by 8 bases, 18 bases remained unmatched. The CDR3 has 16 residues. The CDR3 nucleotides are TGTGCCAGCACTCACCTTACTACAGACAGGGGCAGCGGCTACACCTTC. This sequence encodes CASTHLTTDRGSGYTF.